Shown below are 2 T cell receptor beta chains from a single sample sequenced in a study of T cell changes during pregnancy in multiple sclerosis. Some clones are missing from TCRdb's copy, which holds only in-frame ones; the method was immunoSEQ multiplex PCR. The sample comprises about 56,000 clones, about 83% of which are singletons, and roughly 5% rests with the top ten. The source material was peripheral blood from another person, used as feeder cells. All receptors come from a human donor whose cells served as feeder cells for cultures in a pregnancy study.

As to this clone: The junction departs from germline at one end; a sequencing error may be responsible. The chain links TRBV7-7 to TRBJ2-1, with TRBD2 matching 9 bases. CDR1 SSHAT and CDR2 FNYEAQ come from the germline V gene (reference sequence). This CDR3 is built from 15 residues. The CDR3 sequence: CASSTSLPAGGQQFF. In DNA form, the CDR3 reads TGTGCTAGCAGCACAAGCCTTCCAGCGGGAGGCCAGCAGTTCTTC.

This chain connects TRBV6-1 to TRBJ2-3; 7 bases line up with TRBD2. V was clipped by 8 bases and J by 0 bases; unmatched bases: 8. Germline V gene data show CDR1 as MNHNS and CDR2 as SASEGT. CDR3 length equals 15 residues. The CDR3 nucleotides read TGTGCCAGCGGTCCGACTAGCTCTAGCACAGATACGCAGTATTTT. As protein: CASGPTSSSTDTQYF.